A selection of T cell receptor beta chains follows, all from one sample in a study of metastatic and nonmetastatic thyroid tumors. TCRdb re-clonotyped the PCR reads through MiXCR. Among about 18,000 clones, 34% were seen once, and the ten largest hold 9% to 10%. The source material was tumor tissue. Receptors were obtained from a male donor with papillary thyroid cancer or a benign thyroid nodule (not recorded which). Some clones in this sample may be carry-over from other donors' samples. Both conserved end residues are part of each CDR3. The D gene is left open where the match is weak. Size is omitted from some rows. Given values are once, few, many or a class for expanded clones.

j_call	d_call	v_call	clone_size	cdr3_nt	cdr3_aa
TRBJ1-2	.	TRBV6-1	.	TGTGCCACCTGTGGGGGTTATGGATACACCTTC	CATCGGYGYTF
TRBJ2-7	.	TRBV6-2/TRBV6-3	.	TGTGCCAGCACCCCCGACTCCCGCGAACCCTACGAGCAGTACTTC	CASTPDSREPYEQYF
TRBJ2-7	.	TRBV13	.	TGTGCCAGCAGTAATGGGGACCTCTCCCTCTCCTACGAGCAGTACTTC	CASSNGDLSLSYEQYF
TRBJ2-1	TRBD2	TRBV2	many	TGTGCCAGCAGTGTTAGCGGGAGAAGAGCCTACAATGAGCAGTTCTTC	CASSVSGRRAYNEQFF
TRBJ2-5	.	TRBV7-2	many	TGTGCCAGCAGCCCACAACTCCTCCAAGAGACCCAGTACTTC	CASSPQLLQETQYF
TRBJ1-6	.	TRBV2	medium-sized	TGTGCCAGCAGTCGGGTACAGGGTAACAATTCACCCCTCCACTTT	CASSRVQGNNSPLHF
TRBJ2-3	TRBD2	TRBV10-3	.	TGTGCCATCAGTGAGAGAGCGGGAGGGGTAGATACGCAGTATTTT	CAISERAGGVDTQYF
TRBJ1-1	TRBD1	TRBV11-2	.	TGTGCCAGCAGCTTGGACAGGGGCGGCACTGAAGCTTTCTTT	CASSLDRGGTEAFF
TRBJ2-7	.	TRBV27	few	TGTGCCAGCAAGAGGAGTGGGACATCCCCCCTCGAGCAGTACTTC	CASKRSGTSPLEQYF
TRBJ2-5	.	TRBV5-1	few	TGCGCCAGCAGCTATAGGTCGGGAGTTCAAGAGACCCAGTACTTC	CASSYRSGVQETQYF
TRBJ2-5	.	TRBV12-5	many	TGTGCTAGTGGTTTGTCCCTCCTCGGGGAGACCCAGTACTTC	CASGLSLLGETQYF
TRBJ2-7	.	TRBV5-1	.	TGCGCCAGCAGCTCCTACTCAGGGGTAGGCGAGCAGTACTTC	CASSSYSGVGEQYF
TRBJ2-1	TRBD2	TRBV7-2	medium-sized	TGTGCCAGCAGCCGGACTAGCGGATACAATGAGCAGTTCTTC	CASSRTSGYNEQFF
TRBJ2-1	TRBD1	TRBV9	many	TGTGCCAGCAGCGCAAGGGGACAGAATTACAATGAGCAGTTCTTC	CASSARGQNYNEQFF
TRBJ2-3	TRBD1	TRBV27	few	TGTGCCAGCAGTTACTTGACAGGGGCGGGATCCACAGATACGCAGTATTTT	CASSYLTGAGSTDTQYF
TRBJ2-1	TRBD2	TRBV5-1	.	TGCGCCAGCAGCGCCGGGACTAGCGGGGAAATCCTCCAGCCATACTATGAGCAGTTCTTC	CASSAGTSGEILQPYYEQFF
TRBJ1-4	TRBD1	TRBV4-1	.	TGCGCCAGCAGCCCAGGGACAGGGTGGGAAAAACTGTTTTTT	CASSPGTGWEKLFF
TRBJ2-3	.	TRBV29-1	many	TGCAGCGAAAAGGGAAGCACAGATACGCAGTATTTT	CSEKGSTDTQYF
TRBJ1-4	.	TRBV12-3/TRBV12-4	many	TGTGCCAGCAGTCCGAGGACAAGTAACGAAAAACTGTTTTTT	CASSPRTSNEKLFF
TRBJ2-7	.	TRBV2	.	TGTGCCAGCAGACTAGATCTCTCCGAGCAGGACTTC	CASRLDLSEQDF
TRBJ1-2	TRBD1	TRBV5-1	medium-sized	TGCGCCAGCACCCCTTACTACGGGGACAGGGCCTATGGCTACACCTTC	CASTPYYGDRAYGYTF
TRBJ2-2	.	TRBV7-9	many	TGTGCCAGCAGCTTACGGGGCCTTACCGGGGAGCTGTTTTTT	CASSLRGLTGELFF
TRBJ1-3	.	TRBV6-1	.	TGTGCCAGCAGTCCTGAGGGACCGAGCCTCGGAAACACCATATATTTT	CASSPEGPSLGNTIYF
TRBJ1-5	TRBD1	TRBV6-1	large	TGTGCCAGCAGCCGCGCCGGGACAGGGCCCAATCAGCCCCAGCATTTT	CASSRAGTGPNQPQHF
TRBJ1-1	.	TRBV11-2	.	TGTGCCAGAACGTACCGAGGGAAGGGAGTGAACACTGAAGCTTTCTTT	CARTYRGKGVNTEAFF
TRBJ1-6	.	TRBV4-3	.	TGCGCCAGCAGCCAAGTGTCGCAGGGATATTCACCCCTCCACTTT	CASSQVSQGYSPLHF
TRBJ1-1	.	TRBV25-1	many	TGTGCCAGCAGTGCAACCTTTCAGACTGAAGCTTTCTTT	CASSATFQTEAFF
TRBJ1-5	.	TRBV12-3/TRBV12-4	few	TGTGCCAGAAGGGGGACCACCTATCAGCTCCAGCATTTT	CARRGTTYQLQHF
TRBJ1-1	.	TRBV20-1	.	TGCAGTGCTAGTGCCAGGGCCACTGAAGCTTTCTTT	CSASARATEAFF
TRBJ2-3	TRBD2	TRBV11-1	many	TGTGCCAGCAGCGTACCGGGACTAGCGGGTACTAGCACAGATACGCAGTATTTT	CASSVPGLAGTSTDTQYF
TRBJ2-3	.	TRBV30	few	TGTGCCTGGACAGGGGCCTCTAGGGATACGCAGTATTTT	CAWTGASRDTQYF
TRBJ2-2	TRBD2	TRBV20-1	medium-sized	TGCAGTGCTAGGGCTAGCGGGGGGGGGACCGGGGAGCTGTTTTTT	CSARASGGGTGELFF
TRBJ1-5	.	TRBV6-1	.	TGTGCCAGCAGTGAACGATATCCTCCGGGGGGGGTGGTGGATTTT	CASSERYPPGGVVDF
TRBJ2-3	TRBD2	TRBV30	many	TGTGCCTGGAGCCGACTAGCGGGTAGCACAGATACGCAGTATTTT	CAWSRLAGSTDTQYF
TRBJ2-2	.	TRBV27	many	TGTGCCAGCAGACGCCCCAAGACAGGGAACACCGGGGAGCTGTTTTTT	CASRRPKTGNTGELFF
TRBJ2-6	.	TRBV5-4	medium-sized	TGTGCCAGCAGCTTGGCAGGGTCTGGGGCCAACGTCCTGACTTTC	CASSLAGSGANVLTF